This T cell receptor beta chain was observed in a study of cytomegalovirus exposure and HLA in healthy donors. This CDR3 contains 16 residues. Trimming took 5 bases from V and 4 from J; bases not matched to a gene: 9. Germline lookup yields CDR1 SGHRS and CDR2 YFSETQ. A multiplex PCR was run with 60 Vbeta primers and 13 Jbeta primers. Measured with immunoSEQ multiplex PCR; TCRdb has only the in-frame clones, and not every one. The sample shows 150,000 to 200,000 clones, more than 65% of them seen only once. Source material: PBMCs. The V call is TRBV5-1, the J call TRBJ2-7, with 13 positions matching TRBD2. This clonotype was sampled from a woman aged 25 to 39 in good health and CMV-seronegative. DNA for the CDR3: TGCGCCAGCAGGCAACTAGCGGGAGGGCCTGGATACGAGCAGTACTTC. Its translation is CASRQLAGGPGYEQYF.